The T cell receptor (beta chain) described here comes from a study of T cells in Graves' hyperthyroidism and ophthalmopathy. Broader study findings: Appearing also in blood were most of the thyroid clonotypes expanded above 0.001.

Across 18 months, stable Graves' hyperthyroidism was marked by no progression to ophthalmopathy. A patient was excluded if there was uncontrolled infection, other autoimmune disease, pregnancy or lactation. This CDR3 spans 19 amino acids. The junction had 15 bases not matched to a gene; V was cut back by 0 bases and J by 5 bases. Germline V gene data show CDR1 as LNHNV and CDR2 as YYDKDF (reference sequence). RNA transcripts yielded amplified TCR beta CDR3 regions. First-round RT-PCR of the TCR CDR3 relied on the HTBI primer set. TCRdb redid the calling of the multiplex PCR reads with MiXCR, one entry per CDR3 protein. This table has around 520,000 distinct CDR3 sequences, 13% to 15% appearing once. Of note for this clonotype: Its antigen is unknown.

The rearrangement uses TRBV15 and TRBJ2-2; 7 bases align to TRBD2. The specimen sequenced was blood. The origin of this receptor is a woman aged 40 to 55 with Graves' hyperthyroidism. Here the CDR3 reads CATSRDPLKGGRRTGELFF. The CDR3 DNA follows: TGTGCCACCAGCAGAGATCCTCTTAAGGGCGGGAGACGTACCGGGGAGCTGTTTTTT.